This T cell receptor beta chain was captured by sequencing in a study of breast tumors, draining lymph nodes, adjacent tissues. At least ten counts were recorded for this clonotype. MiXCR, run by TCRdb on the multiplex PCR reads, gives a single entry per CDR3 protein. The sample carries roughly 100,000 distinct CDR3 sequences, approximately 28% recorded once. CDR3 size: 14 residues. In germline, CDR1 is LNHDA, CDR2 SQIVND (reference sequence). Trimming took off 7 bases at V and 4 bases at J, with 14 bases between the two ends. Samples came from axillary lymph nodes draining the breast cancer. The chain combines TRBV19 with TRBJ2-1; D is uncertain. What was sequenced was axillary lymph node tissue. The sequence was obtained from a female donor with breast cancer. Some clones in this sample may be carry-over from other donors' samples. As DNA, the CDR3 is TGTGCCAGTATTGGTCCGGGCGGATACAATGAGCAGTTCTTC. This sequence encodes CASIGPGGYNEQFF. Looking up the rest from reference TRBV19 and TRBJ2-1 gives the full variable domain: DGGITQSPKYLFRKEGQNVTLSCEQNLNHDAMYWYRQDPGQGLRLIYYSQIVNDFQKGDIAEGYSVSREKKESFPLTVTSAQKNPTAFYLCASIGPGGYNEQFFGPGTRLTVL.